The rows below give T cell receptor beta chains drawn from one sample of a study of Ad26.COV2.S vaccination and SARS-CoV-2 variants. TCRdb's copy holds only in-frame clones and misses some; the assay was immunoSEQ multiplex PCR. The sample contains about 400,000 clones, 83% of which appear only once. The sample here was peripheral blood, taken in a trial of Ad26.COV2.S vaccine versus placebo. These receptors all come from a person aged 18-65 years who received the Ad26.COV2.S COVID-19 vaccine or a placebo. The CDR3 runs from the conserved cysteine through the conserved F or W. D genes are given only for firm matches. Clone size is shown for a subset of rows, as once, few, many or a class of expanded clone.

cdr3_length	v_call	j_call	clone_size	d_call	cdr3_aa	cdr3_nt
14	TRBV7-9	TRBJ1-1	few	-	CASSLGLMNTEAFF	TGTGCCAGCAGCTTAGGCTTGATGAACACTGAAGCTTTCTTT
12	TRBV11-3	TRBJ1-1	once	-	CASSWEDTEAFF	TGTGCCAGCAGCTGGGAGGACACTGAAGCTTTCTTT
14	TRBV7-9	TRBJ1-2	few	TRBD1	CASSSDRGDYGYTF	TGTGCCAGCAGCTCAGACAGGGGCGACTATGGCTACACCTTC
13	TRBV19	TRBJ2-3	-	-	CASNRVPGDTQYF	TGTGCCAGTAACAGGGTGCCAGGGGATACGCAGTATTTT
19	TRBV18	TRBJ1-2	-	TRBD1	CASSITPARQGAGVYGYTF	TGTGCCAGCTCAATAACTCCAGCACGACAGGGGGCCGGGGTCTATGGCTACACCTTC
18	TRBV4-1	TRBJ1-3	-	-	CASSQARAGLHSGNTIYF	TGCGCCAGCAGCCAAGCCAGGGCAGGGCTCCACTCTGGAAACACCATATATTTT
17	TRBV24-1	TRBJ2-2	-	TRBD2	CATSVASGSVDTGELFF	TGTGCCACCAGTGTGGCTAGCGGGAGTGTAGACACCGGGGAGCTGTTTTTT
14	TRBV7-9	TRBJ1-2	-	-	CASSAVGELYGYTF	TGTGCCAGCAGCGCTGTTGGGGAACTATATGGCTACACCTTC
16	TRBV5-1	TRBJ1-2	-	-	CASSLEKGRTQYGYTF	TGCGCCAGCAGCTTGGAAAAGGGACGGACGCAATATGGCTACACCTTC
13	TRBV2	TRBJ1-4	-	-	CASGLQGPEKLFF	TGTGCCAGCGGCCTACAGGGACCTGAAAAACTGTTTTTT
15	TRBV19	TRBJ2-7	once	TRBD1	CASSTPGQGAIEQYF	TGTGCCAGTAGTACGCCGGGACAGGGGGCGATCGAGCAGTACTTC
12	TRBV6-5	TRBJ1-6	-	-	CAYGGFNSPLHF	TGTGCCTACGGGGGCTTTAATTCACCCCTCCACTTT
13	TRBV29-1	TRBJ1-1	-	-	CSVGKGVATEAFF	TGCAGCGTTGGAAAGGGTGTGGCCACTGAAGCTTTCTTT
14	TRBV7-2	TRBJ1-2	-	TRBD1	CASSYTGVGYGYTF	TGTGCCAGCAGCTATACAGGGGTAGGCTATGGCTACACCTTC
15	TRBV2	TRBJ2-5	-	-	CASSLWSSGAETQYF	TGTGCCAGCAGTTTGTGGAGCAGTGGGGCCGAGACCCAGTACTTC
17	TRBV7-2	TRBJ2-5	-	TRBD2	CASSLVGSGGGRETQYF	TGTGCCAGCAGCTTAGTCGGTAGCGGGGGGGGACGAGAGACCCAGTACTTC
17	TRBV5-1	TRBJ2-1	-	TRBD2	CASSSGSLAGGGNEQFF	TGCGCCAGCAGCTCCGGCTCCCTAGCGGGGGGAGGCAATGAGCAGTTCTTC
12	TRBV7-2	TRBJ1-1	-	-	CASTYTGTEAFF	TGTGCCAGCACCTATACGGGGACTGAAGCTTTCTTT
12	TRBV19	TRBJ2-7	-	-	CASSLDPYEQYF	TGTGCCAGTAGTCTCGACCCCTACGAGCAGTACTTC
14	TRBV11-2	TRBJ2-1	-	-	CASSLVGAGNEQFF	TGTGCCAGCAGCTTAGTAGGCGCGGGCAATGAGCAGTTCTTC
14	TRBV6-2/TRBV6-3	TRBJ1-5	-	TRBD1	CASSYSGQYQPQHF	TGTGCCAGCAGTTATTCGGGACAGTATCAGCCCCAGCATTTT
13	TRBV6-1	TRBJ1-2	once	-	CASSERGGRGYTF	TGTGCCAGCAGTGAACGCGGAGGGCGCGGCTACACCTTC
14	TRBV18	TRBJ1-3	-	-	CASSHYPGEDTIYF	TGTGCCAGCTCACATTACCCCGGGGAAGACACCATATATTTT
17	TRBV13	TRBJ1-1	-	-	CASSLGGKQGSATEAFF	TGTGCCAGCAGCTTAGGGGGGAAACAGGGTTCGGCCACTGAAGCTTTCTTT
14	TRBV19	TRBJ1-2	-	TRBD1	CASSMASGGIGYTF	TGTGCCAGTAGTATGGCATCAGGGGGGATTGGCTACACCTTC
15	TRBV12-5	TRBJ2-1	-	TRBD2	CASGLGLAGGDEQFF	TGTGCTAGTGGCCTCGGACTAGCGGGAGGGGATGAGCAGTTCTTC
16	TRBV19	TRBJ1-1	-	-	CASSMLGERENTEAFF	TGTGCCAGTAGTATGTTAGGGGAACGAGAGAACACTGAAGCTTTCTTT
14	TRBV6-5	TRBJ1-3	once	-	CASSYGTNGNTIYF	TGTGCCAGCAGTTACGGGACCAACGGAAACACCATATATTTT
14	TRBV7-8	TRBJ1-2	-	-	CASSLYRSESGYTF	TGTGCCAGCAGCTTATATCGTAGTGAGAGTGGCTACACCTTC
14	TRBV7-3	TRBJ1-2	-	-	CASSLDATNYGYTF	TGTGCCAGCAGCTTAGATGCCACTAACTATGGCTACACCTTC
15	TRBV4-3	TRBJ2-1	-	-	CASSLLVTRYNEQFF	TGCGCCAGCAGCCTCTTGGTGACACGCTACAATGAGCAGTTCTTC
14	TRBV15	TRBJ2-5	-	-	CATSSAGRYETQYF	TGTGCCACCAGCAGTGCGGGGAGGTACGAGACCCAGTACTTC
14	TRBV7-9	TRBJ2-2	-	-	CASSLSGRSGELFF	TGTGCCAGCAGCCTGTCAGGGAGGAGCGGGGAGCTGTTTTTT
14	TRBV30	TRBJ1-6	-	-	CAWNRWGGNSPLHF	TGTGCCTGGAATAGGTGGGGGGGGAATTCACCCCTCCACTTT
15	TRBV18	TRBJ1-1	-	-	CASSPIGGWDTEAFF	TGTGCCAGCTCACCAATCGGAGGATGGGACACTGAAGCTTTCTTT
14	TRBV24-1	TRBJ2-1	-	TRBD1	CATSPGQGWGEQFF	TGTGCCACCAGCCCGGGACAGGGTTGGGGTGAGCAGTTCTTC
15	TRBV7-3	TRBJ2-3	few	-	CASSLSLGVTAAQYF	TGTGCCAGCAGCTTAAGTCTCGGTGTGACGGCGGCGCAGTATTTT
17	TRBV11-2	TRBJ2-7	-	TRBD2	CASSSLGLAGVMYEQYF	TGTGCCAGCAGCTCACTAGGACTAGCGGGAGTAATGTACGAGCAGTACTTC
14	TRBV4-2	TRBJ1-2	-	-	CASSPPERQLGYTF	TGTGCCAGCAGCCCCCCCGAAAGACAGTTAGGCTACACCTTC
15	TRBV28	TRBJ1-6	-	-	CASSSPEGPNSPLHF	TGTGCCAGCAGTTCCCCGGAGGGCCCTAATTCACCCCTCCACTTT
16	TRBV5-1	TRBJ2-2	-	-	CASSPTGATGTGELFF	TGCGCCAGCAGCCCGACGGGGGCGACCGGGACCGGGGAGCTGTTTTTT
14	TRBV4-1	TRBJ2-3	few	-	CASSRDFSTDTQYF	TGCGCCAGCAGTCGAGATTTTAGCACAGATACGCAGTATTTT
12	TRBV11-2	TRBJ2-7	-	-	CASSLDLPEQYF	TGTGCCAGCAGCTTAGATCTTCCCGAGCAGTACTTC
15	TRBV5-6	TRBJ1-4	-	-	CASSQIRGGSEKLFF	TGTGCCAGCAGCCAGATACGGGGGGGTTCGGAAAAACTGTTTTTT
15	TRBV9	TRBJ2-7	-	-	CASSVQGGRAYEQYF	TGTGCCAGCAGCGTACAGGGTGGTCGCGCCTACGAGCAGTACTTC
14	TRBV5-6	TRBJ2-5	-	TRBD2	CASSFGRGRETQYF	TGTGCCAGCAGCTTTGGGAGGGGTCGGGAGACCCAGTACTTC
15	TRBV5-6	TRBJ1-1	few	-	CASSLTGIMNTEAFF	TGTGCCAGCAGCTTAACAGGGATCATGAACACTGAAGCTTTCTTT
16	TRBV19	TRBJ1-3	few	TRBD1	CASSILSGTVGNTIYF	TGTGCCAGTAGTATTCTCTCGGGGACAGTAGGAAACACCATATATTTT
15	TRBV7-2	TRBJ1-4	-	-	CASSLQGRHGEKLFF	TGTGCCAGCAGCCTCCAGGGCAGACACGGGGAAAAACTGTTTTTT
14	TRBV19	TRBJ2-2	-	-	CASTTLANTGELFF	TGTGCCAGTACCACACTAGCTAACACCGGGGAGCTGTTTTTT
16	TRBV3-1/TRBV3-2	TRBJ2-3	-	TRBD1	CASSQATGGVTDTQYF	TGTGCCAGCAGCCAAGCGACAGGGGGGGTGACAGATACGCAGTATTTT
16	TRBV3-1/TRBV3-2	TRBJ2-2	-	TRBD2	CASSQTSGRFTGELFF	TGTGCCAGCAGCCAGACTAGCGGGAGATTCACCGGGGAGCTGTTTTTT
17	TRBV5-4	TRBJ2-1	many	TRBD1	CASSLDRQGARYNEQFF	TGTGCCAGCAGCTTGGATAGACAGGGGGCTAGGTACAATGAGCAGTTCTTC
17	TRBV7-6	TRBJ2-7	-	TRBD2	CASSLEAGDTLYYEQYF	TGTGCCAGCAGCTTAGAAGCGGGGGACACACTGTACTACGAGCAGTACTTC
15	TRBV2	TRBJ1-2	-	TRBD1	CASSYTGQGVYGYTF	TGTGCCAGCAGTTATACTGGACAGGGAGTCTATGGCTACACCTTC
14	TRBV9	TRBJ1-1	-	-	CASSVVGGSAEAFF	TGTGCCAGCAGCGTAGTAGGGGGGAGTGCTGAAGCTTTCTTT
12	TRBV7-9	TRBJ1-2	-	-	CASSPPKGLYTF	TGTGCCAGCAGCCCCCCTAAGGGTCTATACACCTTC
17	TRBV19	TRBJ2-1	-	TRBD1	CASSLQQGAVVRNEQFF	TGTGCCAGTAGTCTCCAACAGGGGGCGGTTGTGAGGAATGAGCAGTTCTTC
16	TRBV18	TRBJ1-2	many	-	CASTKTSGSDQYGYTF	TGTGCCAGCACGAAAACTTCAGGAAGTGATCAATATGGCTACACCTTC
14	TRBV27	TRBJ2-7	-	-	CASRQIGHYYEQYF	TGTGCCAGCAGACAAATAGGACACTACTACGAGCAGTACTTC